The 12 T cell receptor beta chains reported below all come from one sample, sequenced in a study of CD8+CD57+ T cells in acquired aplastic anemia (dated by TCRdb to 2017 to 2018). Sequencing instrument: Illumina HiSeq 2000. TCR beta VDJ combination and CDR3 sequence profiling used genomic DNA as the template. TCRdb ran its own pipeline on the public reads, namely fastp trimming at Q25 and MiXCR clone calling, and kept in-frame beta chains. Entries are consolidated by CDR3 protein sequence, retaining the most common genes and DNA. The sample table holds 200,000 or so distinct CDR3 sequences, of which less than 60% were seen once. About 20% of the sample is taken by the ten largest. Flow cytometry had shown CD8+CD57+ cell expansion in the patients selected for sequencing. Sequenced material: sorted CD4+, CD8+, or CD8+CD57+ T cells (not recorded which) from PBMCs. Receptors originate from a human donor with aplastic anemia.

The chain links TRBV2 to TRBJ1-6; TRBD1 is a possible D gene (5 bases). In germline, CDR1 is SNHLY, CDR2 FYNNEI. The CDR3 totals 16 residues. Between the trimmed V and J ends, which lost 2 bases and 7 bases, there was a span of 15 bases. The CDR3, as DNA: TGTGCCAGCAGTGAAACAGGCACGACCCTGAATTCACCCCTCCACTTT. It specifies CASSETGTTLNSPLHF.

With respect to this clonotype: A read error may be the cause here, since a much bigger clone is one base away. This chain connects TRBV7-9 to TRBJ2-3; 13 nucleotides line up with TRBD2. Germline assignment: CDR1 SEHNR and CDR2 FQNEAQ (reference sequence). This CDR3 has 17 amino acids. The CDR3 sequence: CASSHRGLAGNTDTQYF. The CDR3 DNA sequence: TGCGCCAGCAGCCACAGGGGACTAGCGGGGAACACAGATACGCAGTATTTT.

The CDR3 region is CAISERTGATIYF. As DNA, the CDR3 is TGTGCCATCAGTGAGCGCACAGGGGCCACCATATATTTT. The chain employs TRBV10-3 and TRBJ1-3, with 7 bases lining up with TRBD1. Germline V gene lookup returns CDR1 ENHRY and CDR2 SYGVKD. This CDR3 comprises 13 residues. The trim removed 2 bases at V and 9 bases at J, leaving 4 bases unmatched.

This clonotype was detected a few times. The CDR3 DNA is TGTGCCATCAGTGAAGGGGTAGCCTACGAGCAGTACGTC. This translates into CAISEGVAYEQYV. V usage is TRBV10-3 and J usage is TRBJ2-7; a weak D match, TRBD1 (5 bases). CDR3 length: 13 residues. Between the trimmed V and J ends, which lost 3 bases and 2 bases, there was a span of 8 bases. From germline, CDR1 is ENHRY and CDR2 SYGVKD.

This clonotype was counted at least ten times. This chain connects TRBV6-1 to TRBJ1-6; D is uncertain. V was trimmed by 6 bases and J by 0 bases, leaving 12 bases between them. The CDR3 is made up of 16 amino acids. Per germline, CDR1 MNHNS and CDR2 SASEGT. The CDR3 here is CASRRERDSYNSPLHF. In DNA, the CDR3 is TGTGCCAGCAGAAGGGAGCGGGACTCCTATAATTCACCCCTCCACTTT.

The J gene is TRBJ2-7, the V gene TRBV6-6; D is undetermined. This CDR3 spans 14 amino acids. Germline V gives CDR1 MNHNY, CDR2 SVGAGI (reference sequence). Trimming cost V 1 base and J 0 bases, with 7 bases left between them. This CDR3 reads CASSYFDSSYEQYF. In DNA, the CDR3 is TGTGCCAGCAGTTACTTTGATAGCTCCTACGAGCAGTACTTC.

This rearrangement joins TRBV24-1 to TRBJ2-4; D is possibly TRBD1 (7 bases). The CDR3 totals 13 residues. Germline lookup yields CDR1 KGHDR and CDR2 SFDVKD. The V gene lost 5 bases and the J gene lost 9 bases, with 13 bases spanning the gap. In DNA, the CDR3 is TGTGCCACCAGTGGGGGGGCAGGGGGCATTCAGTACTTC. Its translation: CATSGGAGGIQYF.

The sample holds a few counts of this clonotype. A much larger clone sits a single nucleotide away, making a read error possible. V gene TRBV7-3 combines with J gene TRBJ1-2, with 7 bases fitting TRBD1. The germline CDR1 and CDR2 sequences are SGHTA and FQGTGA. CDR3 length equals 15 residues. The CDR3 DNA is TGTGCCAACAGCCTGGGGGACAGATCTAACTATGGCTACACCTTC. Its protein product is CANSLGDRSNYGYTF.

This clonotype was counted many times. The V and J genes are TRBV19 and TRBJ2-3; no firm D call. V gave up 1 base and J gave up 2 bases, with 7 bases separating them. The CDR3 spans 14 residues. Germline values: CDR1 LNHDA, CDR2 SQIVND (reference sequence). The CDR3 is CASSIGQSTDTQYF. The CDR3 DNA follows: TGTGCCAGTAGTATAGGGCAGTCCACAGATACGCAGTATTTT.

This clonotype has a count of ten or more. CDR3 bases: TGTGCCATCAGTGAGGCCTCGGGACAGACCACTGAAGCTTTCTTT. Its translation is CAISEASGQTTEAFF. The chain combines TRBV10-3 with TRBJ1-1; 7 bases agree with TRBD1. The length of the CDR3 is 15 residues. CDR1 is ENHRY and CDR2 is SYGVKD in the germline V gene. J gave up 4 bases and V 2 bases, and 7 bases lay outside the gene matches.

Remarks on this clonotype: A much larger clone sits a single nucleotide away, making a read error possible. The chain combines TRBV6-2 or TRBV6-3 with TRBJ1-2, with a weak D call TRBD1 (5 bases). There are 14 residues in the CDR3. CDR1 MNHEY and CDR2 SVGEGT come from the germline V gene. CDR3 DNA sequence: TGTGCCTGCAGTTACGCGGGGCGCTATTATGGCTACACCTTC. Translating gives CACSYAGRYYGYTF.

In DNA form, the CDR3 reads TGTGCCAGCAGTGGTAACAGGGGTTACGAGCAGTACTTC. Translation: CASSGNRGYEQYF. The rearrangement uses TRBV2 and TRBJ2-7; 7 nucleotides align to TRBD1. Germline V gives CDR1 SNHLY, CDR2 FYNNEI. V lost 4 bases to trimming and J lost 4 bases; unmatched junction nucleotides: 4. The CDR3 has 13 amino acids.